One sample yielded the 6 T cell receptor beta chains listed below, sequenced in a study of blood T cell repertoires in COVID-19. Libraries were prepared by immunoSEQ multiplex PCR; TCRdb keeps only in-frame clonotypes and omits some of them. Here the sample spans 150,000 to 250,000 clones, roughly 80% being singletons. Source material: PBMCs or T cells enriched from blood (not recorded which). The source of these receptors is a middle-aged man who had recovered from COVID-19.

Here the CDR3 DNA reads TGTGCCAGCACCCTGGAGGGCACCGTCATGGAGACCCAGTACTTC. Translation: CASTLEGTVMETQYF. This rearrangement joins TRBV5-5 to TRBJ2-5; a weak D match, TRBD2 (6 bases). Trimming left V 6 bases short and J 5 bases short, with 20 bases between. The CDR3 is made up of 15 amino acids. The germline CDR1 and CDR2 sequences are SGHKS and YYEKEE (reference sequence).

The chain uses TRBV18 and TRBJ1-6; 7 positions agree with TRBD1. The V gene end was trimmed by 2 bases and the J gene end by 11 bases; junction bases not matched to a gene: 6. The CDR3 runs to 14 residues. CDR1 is KGHSH, CDR2 LQKENI, per germline. CDR3 sequence: CASSPDRATAPLHF. DNA of the CDR3: TGTGCCAGCTCACCAGACAGGGCGACTGCACCCCTCCACTTT. Full variable domain (rest looked up from reference TRBV18 and TRBJ1-6): NAGVMQNPRHLVRRRGQEARLRCSPMKGHSHVYWYRQLPEEGLKFMVYLQKENIIDESGMPKERFSAEFPKEGPSILRIQQVVRGDSAAYFCASSPDRATAPLHFGNGTRLTVT.

A note on this clone: The same CDR3 is also encoded by other DNA sequences in this sample. The rearrangement joins TRBV18 to TRBJ1-1, with 10 bases identical to TRBD1. The J segment lost 5 bases and the V segment lost 3 bases, leaving 0 bases of the junction unmatched. CDR1 and CDR2 (germline): KGHSH, LQKENI. The CDR3 covers 13 residues. The CDR3: CASSPDRGTEAFF. For the CDR3, the DNA is TGTGCCAGCTCACCGGACAGGGGGACTGAAGCTTTCTTT.

The chain is built from TRBV30 and TRBJ2-3, with 7 bases lining up with TRBD1. Trimming at V came to 3 bases and at J to 4 bases, leaving 7 bases not matched to a gene. The CDR3 loop spans 14 amino acids. The V gene's germline CDR1 is GTSNPN and CDR2 SVGIG (reference sequence). In nucleotides, the CDR3 is TGTGCCTGGAGAATAGACAGGGCCGCAGATACGCAGTATTTT. It codes for CAWRIDRAADTQYF.

This sequence joins TRBV7-3 and TRBJ2-1; 8 bases are shared with TRBD2. CDR1 is SGHTA, CDR2 FQGTGA, per germline. With V trimmed by 4 bases and J by 7 bases, 6 bases remained unmatched. This CDR3 region has 14 residues. The CDR3 protein is CASSWSAGDNEQFF. Written as DNA, the CDR3 is TGTGCCAGCAGCTGGTCAGCGGGAGATAATGAGCAGTTCTTC.

The J gene is TRBJ1-6, the V gene TRBV4-3; no definite D call. The CDR3 spans 15 residues. Per germline, CDR1 LGHNA and CDR2 YSLEER. V was pared by 3 bases and J by 10 bases, with 16 bases between. CDR3 sequence reads: CASSQEDGRYSPLHF. Written as DNA, the CDR3 is TGCGCCAGCAGCCAGGAGGACGGGAGGTACTCACCCCTCCACTTT.